The clone carrying this T cell receptor (beta chain) was seen just once. The antigen is unknown. V was trimmed by 2 bases and J by 3 bases, leaving 10 bases between them. The CDR3 length is 13 residues. The germline gives CDR1 GTSNPN, CDR2 SVGIG (reference sequence). The data were obtained in a study of CD8 T cells in Susac syndrome. RNA in amounts of about 0.5 to 1 ug was reverse transcribed with random hexamers. TCR beta CDR3 was amplified by immunoSEQ multiplex PCR. This amplification extended across 54 Vbeta and 13 Jbeta segments. TCRdb used MiXCR to reprocess the immunoSEQ multiplex PCR reads, holding one entry per CDR3 protein. Of about 200,000 distinct CDR3 sequences listed, nearly 95% are singletons. Multiple sclerosis controls were treatment-naive patients with stable or active relapsing-remitting disease. Negative isolation yielded CD8+ and CD4+ T cells; FACS enriched TEMRA cells. Findings and limits, study-wide: By the study's own acknowledgment, its TCR sequencing and HLA analysis included relatively few individuals.

What was sequenced was CD4+ T cells from PBMCs. This TCR was recovered from a human donor with multiple sclerosis. This rearrangement joins TRBV30 to TRBJ1-2; unclear D gene. In DNA, the CDR3 is TGTGCCTGGAGTAGGGCAGAAGACTATGGCTACACCTTC. Its translation: CAWSRAEDYGYTF.